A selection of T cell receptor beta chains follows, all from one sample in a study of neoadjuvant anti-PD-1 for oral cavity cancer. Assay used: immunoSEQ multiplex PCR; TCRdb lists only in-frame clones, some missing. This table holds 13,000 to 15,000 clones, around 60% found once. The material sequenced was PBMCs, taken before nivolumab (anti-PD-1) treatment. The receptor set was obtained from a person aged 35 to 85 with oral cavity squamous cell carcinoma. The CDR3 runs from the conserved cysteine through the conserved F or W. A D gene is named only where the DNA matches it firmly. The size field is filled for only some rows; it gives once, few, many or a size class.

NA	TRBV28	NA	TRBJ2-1	TGTGCCAGCAGTTTACGCGGGTTCGACAATGAGCAGTTCTTC	CASSLRGFDNEQFF
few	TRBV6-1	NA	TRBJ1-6	TGTGCCAGCTTTTTGAGGGGACGTTCACCCCTCCACTTT	CASFLRGRSPLHF
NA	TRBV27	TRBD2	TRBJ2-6	TGTGCCAGCAGTTTCCTCTCCGGGACTAGCGGGGGGCCCTCTGGGGCCAACGTCCTGACTTTC	CASSFLSGTSGGPSGANVLTF
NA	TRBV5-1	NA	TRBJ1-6	TGCGCCAGCAGCCGGAATAATTCACCCCTCCACTTT	CASSRNNSPLHF
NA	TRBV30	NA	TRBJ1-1	TGTGCCTGGAGTGTACGTTTGAAAGCTTTCTTT	CAWSVRLKAFF
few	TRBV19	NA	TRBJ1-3	TGTGCCACCCCACTGACAGGAAGGTCTGGAAACACCATATATTTT	CATPLTGRSGNTIYF
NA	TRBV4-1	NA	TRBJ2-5	TGCGCCAGCAGCCGGGGGCCAAAAGAGACCCAGTACTTC	CASSRGPKETQYF
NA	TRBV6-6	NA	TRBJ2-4	TGTGCCAGCAGTTTCACAGGTGACATTCAGTACTTC	CASSFTGDIQYF
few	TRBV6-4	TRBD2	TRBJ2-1	TGTGCCAGCAGTGTCAGACTAGCGGAGTGGGGTGAGCAGTTCTTC	CASSVRLAEWGEQFF
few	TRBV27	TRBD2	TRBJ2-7	TGTGCCAGCAGTCTACAGCCGGGACTAGACTACGAGCAGTACTTC	CASSLQPGLDYEQYF
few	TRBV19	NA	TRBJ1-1	TGTGCCAGTAGTCCAGACCCATGGTCGAACACTGAAGCTTTCTTT	CASSPDPWSNTEAFF
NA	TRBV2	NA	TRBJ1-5	TGTGCCAGCAGTGAACGCCCCCCTTTGGCAGGCGGGGGCAATCAGCCCCAGCATTTT	CASSERPPLAGGGNQPQHF
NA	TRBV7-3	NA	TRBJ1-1	TGTGCCAGCAGCTTAGGGCGAGGTATGAACACTGAAGCTTTCTTT	CASSLGRGMNTEAFF
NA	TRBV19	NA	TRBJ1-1	TGTGCCAGTAGTATAGATCGGGGCGTTGTGAACACTGAAGCTTTCTTT	CASSIDRGVVNTEAFF
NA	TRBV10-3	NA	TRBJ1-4	TGTGCCACCGGGGGCGGGCCAGGTGAAAAACTGTTTTTT	CATGGGPGEKLFF
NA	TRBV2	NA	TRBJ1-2	TGTGCCAGCACATACAGTGGGGGGTATGGCTACACCTTC	CASTYSGGYGYTF
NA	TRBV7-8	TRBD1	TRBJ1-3	TGTGCCAGCAGCTTAGGTTACAGGGGATCTGGAAACACCATATATTTT	CASSLGYRGSGNTIYF
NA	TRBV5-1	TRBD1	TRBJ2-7	TGCGCCAGCAGCTTGGGGACAGGGGCCTACGAGCAGTACTTC	CASSLGTGAYEQYF
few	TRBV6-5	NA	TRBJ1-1	TGTGCCACACACCCCTTTGGCGGGACTGAAGCTTTCTTT	CATHPFGGTEAFF
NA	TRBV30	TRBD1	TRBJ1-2	TGTGCCTGGACGACAGGGGGCGCTTATGGCTACACCTTC	CAWTTGGAYGYTF
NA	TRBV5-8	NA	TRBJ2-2	TGTGCCAGCAGCTTCAGGGCCACCGGGGAGCTGTTTTTT	CASSFRATGELFF
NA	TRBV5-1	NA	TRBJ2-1	TGCGCCAGCAGCTTGGCCGGGAGTGGGGGCTACCTCCATTGGTTCTTC	CASSLAGSGGYLHWFF
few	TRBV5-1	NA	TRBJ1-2	TGCGCCAGCAGCTTGGTTTTGGGTTATTATGGCTACACCTTC	CASSLVLGYYGYTF
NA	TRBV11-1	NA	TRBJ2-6	TGTGCCAGCAGCGAAAGCAACAGGGCGGGGGCCAACGTCCTGACTTTC	CASSESNRAGANVLTF
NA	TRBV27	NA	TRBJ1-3	TGTGCCAGCAGTCCAAGCCTGTTACCTAGTGGAAACACCATATATTTT	CASSPSLLPSGNTIYF
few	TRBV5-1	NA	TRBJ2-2	TGCGCCAGCAGCTCTACAGGGTTGGTATCCGGGGAGCTGTTTTTT	CASSSTGLVSGELFF
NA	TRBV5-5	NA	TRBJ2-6	TGTGCCAGCAGCTTGCGTCTCTCTGGGGCCAACGTCCTGACTTTC	CASSLRLSGANVLTF
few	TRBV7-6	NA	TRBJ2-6	TGTGCCAGCAGCCCAGGCCGGTTGGGGGCCAACGTCCTGACTTTC	CASSPGRLGANVLTF
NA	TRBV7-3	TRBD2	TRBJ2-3	TGTGCCAGCAGCTTGCTAGCGGGAGGCAGGGCAGATACGCAGTATTTT	CASSLLAGGRADTQYF
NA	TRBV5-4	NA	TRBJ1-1	TGTGCCAGCAGTTTCGGGACGGTCCTGAACACTGAAGCTTTCTTT	CASSFGTVLNTEAFF
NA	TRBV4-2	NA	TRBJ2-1	TGTGCCAGCAGCCAAGATCCGGCGGGCTTAGCCAGCTCCTACAATGAGCAGTTCTTC	CASSQDPAGLASSYNEQFF
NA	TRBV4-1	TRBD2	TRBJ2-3	TGCGCCAGCAGCAGTTATGTCGGCGGGAGAATGGGCACAGATACGCAGTATTTT	CASSSYVGGRMGTDTQYF
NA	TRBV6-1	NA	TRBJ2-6	TGTGCCAGCAGTGTCAGCCGGATAGGGGCAGGGGCCAACGTCCTGACTTTC	CASSVSRIGAGANVLTF
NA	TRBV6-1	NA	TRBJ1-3	TGTGCCAGCAGTGAAGCGTCCCCTGGAAGGGGCTCTGGAAACACCATATATTTT	CASSEASPGRGSGNTIYF
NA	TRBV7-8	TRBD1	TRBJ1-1	TGTGCCAGCAGCTTAGAACCCAGGGGGCGGATCACTGAAGCTTTCTTT	CASSLEPRGRITEAFF
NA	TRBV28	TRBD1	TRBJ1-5	TGTGCCAGCAGCTCCACTGGGACAGGGTATCAGCCCCAGCATTTT	CASSSTGTGYQPQHF
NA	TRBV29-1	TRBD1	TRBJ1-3	TGCAGCGTTGATCAGGGGGGTGGAAACACCATATATTTT	CSVDQGGGNTIYF
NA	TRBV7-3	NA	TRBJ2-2	TGTGCCAGCAGCTCGACACCGAACACCGGGGAGCTGTTTTTT	CASSSTPNTGELFF
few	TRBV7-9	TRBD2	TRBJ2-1	TGTGCCAGCAGCTTCCCGGGCCAGCGGGAGGGCCTTGAGCAGTTCTTC	CASSFPGQREGLEQFF
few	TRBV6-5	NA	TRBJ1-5	TGTGCCAGCAGTCCCGACCGCAATCAGCCCCAGCATTTT	CASSPDRNQPQHF
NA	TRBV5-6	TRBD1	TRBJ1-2	TGTGCCAGCCGGACACAGGGGGCCTTCTATGGCTACACCTTC	CASRTQGAFYGYTF
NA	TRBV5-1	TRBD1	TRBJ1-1	TGCGCCAGCAGTCCCGGGACAGGGAACACTGAAGCTTTCTTT	CASSPGTGNTEAFF
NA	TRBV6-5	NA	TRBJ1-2	TGTGCCAGCAGTGCCAGAAGGACGGCCGATGGCTACACCTTC	CASSARRTADGYTF
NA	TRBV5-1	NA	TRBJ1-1	TGCGCCAGCAGTTTGACGGGCAGGGCGAGGACTGAAGCTTTCTTT	CASSLTGRARTEAFF
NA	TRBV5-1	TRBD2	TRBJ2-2	TGCGCCAGCAGGTTAGGACTAGCGGGATCCGGGGAGCTGTTTTTT	CASRLGLAGSGELFF
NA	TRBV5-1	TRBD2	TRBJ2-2	TGCGCCAGCAGCTGGCTAGGACTAGTAGGCACCGGGGAGCTGTTTTTT	CASSWLGLVGTGELFF
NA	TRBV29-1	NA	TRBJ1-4	TGCAGCCACTTGGGCCCGGACGGGGAAAAACTGTTTTTT	CSHLGPDGEKLFF
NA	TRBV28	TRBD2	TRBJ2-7	TGTGCCAGTGGGACTAGCGGGTGGAGTGGTCGGTCCTACGAGCAGTACTTC	CASGTSGWSGRSYEQYF
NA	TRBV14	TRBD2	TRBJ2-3	TGTGCCAGCAGCCGCCGAGGACTAGCGGAAATCACAGATACGCAGTATTTT	CASSRRGLAEITDTQYF
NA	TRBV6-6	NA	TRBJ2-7	TGTGCCAGCAGTTACGGATGGGGTAGCGACTACGAGCAGTACTTC	CASSYGWGSDYEQYF
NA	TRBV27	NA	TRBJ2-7	TGTGCCAGCAGTCCCTTTAGCGGTCTTGGGGCCGAGCAGTACTTC	CASSPFSGLGAEQYF
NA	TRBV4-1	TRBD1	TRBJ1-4	TGCGCCAGCAGGGGGACAGGCCTAACTAATGAAAAACTGTTTTTT	CASRGTGLTNEKLFF